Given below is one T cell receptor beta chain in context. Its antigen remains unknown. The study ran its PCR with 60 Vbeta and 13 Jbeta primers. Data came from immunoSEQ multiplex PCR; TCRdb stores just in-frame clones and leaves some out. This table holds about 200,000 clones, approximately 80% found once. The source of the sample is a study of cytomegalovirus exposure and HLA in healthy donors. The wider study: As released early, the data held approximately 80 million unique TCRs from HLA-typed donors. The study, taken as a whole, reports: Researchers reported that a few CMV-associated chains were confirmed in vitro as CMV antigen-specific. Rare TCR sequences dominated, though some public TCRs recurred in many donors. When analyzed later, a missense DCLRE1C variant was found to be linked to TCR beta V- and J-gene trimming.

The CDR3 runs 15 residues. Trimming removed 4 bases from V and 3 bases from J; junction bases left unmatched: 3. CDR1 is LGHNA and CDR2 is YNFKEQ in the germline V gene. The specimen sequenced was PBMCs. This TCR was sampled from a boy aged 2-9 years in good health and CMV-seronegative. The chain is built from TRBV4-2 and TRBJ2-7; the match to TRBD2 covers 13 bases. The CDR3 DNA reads TGTGCCAGCAGCCCGGGACTAGCGGGATTCTACGAGCAGTACTTC. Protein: CASSPGLAGFYEQYF.